The rows below give T cell receptor beta chains drawn from one sample of a study of blood T cell repertoires in COVID-19. Using immunoSEQ multiplex PCR, the repertoire was profiled, and TCRdb retains in-frame clones only, with some absent. The repertoire has fewer than 300,000 clones, approximately 78% of them found once; the top ten carry 5%. Sample: PBMCs or T cells enriched from blood (not recorded which). The receptors derive from a man aged 35-49 years who had been exposed to COVID-19. Both conserved end residues are part of each CDR3. Fields, in order: J gene, V gene, CDR3 protein.

TRBJ2-4 | TRBV4-1 | CASSHLSIAKNIQYF
TRBJ2-7 | TRBV28 | CASSLAGLASNSYEQYF
TRBJ2-5 | TRBV7-6 | CASSRGQGGFQTQYF
TRBJ1-5 | TRBV18 | CASSQTDRPVGQPQHF
TRBJ1-2 | TRBV12-3/TRBV12-4 | CASSHRGGYGYTF
TRBJ2-1 | TRBV2 | CASRSGSINEQFF
TRBJ2-7 | TRBV7-9 | CASSLRMGSEQYF
TRBJ2-7 | TRBV27 | CASSGYGTSEAYEQYF
TRBJ2-7 | TRBV6-1 | CASSDGTGGSYEQYF
TRBJ1-1 | TRBV29-1 | CSVSRGTGNTEAFF
TRBJ2-7 | TRBV6-6 | CAATGSYEQYF
TRBJ1-6 | TRBV6-5 | CASLPMRDSPSPLHF
TRBJ2-1 | TRBV5-1 | CASSPGTAGNEQFF
TRBJ2-5 | TRBV11-2 | CASSVLLGGAETQYF
TRBJ2-2 | TRBV5-1 | CASSLSLAGAGELFF
TRBJ1-1 | TRBV5-1 | CASSLERTGDTEAFF
TRBJ2-7 | TRBV10-2 | CASRVDGGLYF
TRBJ2-3 | TRBV10-1 | CASSGQAPDTQYF
TRBJ2-3 | TRBV12-5 | CASGLFVIAGAPDTQYF
TRBJ2-5 | TRBV30 | CAWRSSMTQYF
TRBJ1-3 | TRBV25-1 | CASSPDRIPSGNTIYF
TRBJ2-2 | TRBV3-1/TRBV3-2 | CASSIREKPGELFF
TRBJ1-2 | TRBV18 | CASSPPRRGYGYTF
TRBJ1-2 | TRBV15 | CATSSLTDGGYGYTF
TRBJ2-7 | TRBV5-1 | CASSFTGGSYEQYF
TRBJ2-7 | TRBV3-1/TRBV3-2 | CASSRGSREQYF
TRBJ2-7 | TRBV27 | CASRFGQGPFYSSYEQYF
TRBJ2-1 | TRBV6-5 | CASSSSEYNEQFF